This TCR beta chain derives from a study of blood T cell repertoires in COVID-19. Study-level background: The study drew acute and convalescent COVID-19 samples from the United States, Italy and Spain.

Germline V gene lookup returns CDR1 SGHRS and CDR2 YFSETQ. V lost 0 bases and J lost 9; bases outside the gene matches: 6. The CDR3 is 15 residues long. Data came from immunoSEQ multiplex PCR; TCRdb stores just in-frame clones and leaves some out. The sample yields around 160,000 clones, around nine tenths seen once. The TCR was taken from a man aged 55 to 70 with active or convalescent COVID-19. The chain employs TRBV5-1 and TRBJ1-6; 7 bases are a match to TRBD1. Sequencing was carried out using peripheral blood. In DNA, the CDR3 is TGCGCCAGCAGCTTGGGCGGGACAGAGGCTTCACCCCTCCACTTT. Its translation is CASSLGGTEASPLHF.